The 21 T cell receptor beta chains listed next were all sequenced from one sample in a study of prognosis after radiotherapy for stage I lung cancer. Genomic DNA was the source, and TCR beta CDR3 was amplified from it by two-round multiplex PCR. Round-one PCR had primers specific to each TRBV and TRBJ gene. MiXCR was run by TCRdb on the multiplex PCR reads, yielding one entry per CDR3 protein. The sample lists about 36,000 distinct CDR3 sequences; 30% to 35% were seen once. The source material was PBMCs, sampled before or after stereotactic body radiation therapy (not recorded which). These receptors originate from a donor at least 50 years old with non-small cell lung cancer.

In its sample, this clonotype was seen many times. V usage is TRBV28 and J usage is TRBJ1-4; 7 positions agree with TRBD1. The CDR3 totals 14 residues. After removal of 6 bases from V and 8 bases from J, the junction contained 9 bases not matched to a gene. The germline V gene has CDR1 MDHEN and CDR2 SYDVKM. CDR3 in amino acids: CASSTTGTAEKLFF. Here the CDR3 DNA reads TGTGCCAGCAGCACGACAGGGACCGCGGAAAAACTGTTTTTT.

This clonotype was recorded many times. The chain has TRBV19 and TRBJ2-7; D is unresolved. The V gene's germline CDR1 is LNHDA and CDR2 SQIVND (reference sequence). This CDR3 region has 15 residues. V was cut by 7 bases and J by 4 bases, with 20 bases left in between. In DNA, the CDR3 is TGTGCCAGTAAAAGGGCCCACTTAGGGATTTACGAGCAGTACTTC. It specifies CASKRAHLGIYEQYF.

This clonotype was picked up many times. V gene TRBV6-1 combines with J gene TRBJ2-3; TRBD2 might be the D (7 bases). V shed 6 bases and J shed 3 bases, with 16 bases lying between them. CDR1 and CDR2 from the germline V gene are MNHNS and SASEGT. This CDR3 region has 15 residues. CDR3 in amino acids: CASRPRGGGTDTQYF. CDR3 DNA sequence: TGTGCCAGCAGGCCCAGGGGAGGGGGGACAGATACGCAGTATTTT.

Ten or more counts support this clonotype. The chain carries TRBV30 and TRBJ2-3, with 12 positions matching TRBD2. With 2 bases clipped from V and 2 bases from J, the junction kept 8 bases outside the gene matches. The CDR3 sequence is 17 residues long. Germline-derived CDR1 and CDR2 are GTSNPN and SVGIG (reference sequence). CDR3 coding DNA: TGTGCCTGGAGTTCATGGACTAGCGGGATCTCCACAGATACGCAGTATTTT. This encodes CAWSSWTSGISTDTQYF.

This clonotype has at least ten counts. The V gene is TRBV6-1, the J gene TRBJ1-1; the D gene is possibly TRBD1 (5 bases). The CDR3 is made up of 16 amino acids. V lost 1 base, J lost 1 base, and 13 bases lay in between. Germline V gives CDR1 MNHNS, CDR2 SASEGT. CDR3 DNA sequence: TGTGCCAGCAGTGAAGGCGGACGGGGCCCGAACACTGAAGCTTTCTTT. Residues: CASSEGGRGPNTEAFF.

At least ten counts were recorded for this clonotype. This chain links TRBV9 with TRBJ1-1; 9 bases agree with TRBD1. Per the germline V gene, CDR1 is SGDLS and CDR2 is YYNGEE. The trim removed 2 bases at V and 3 bases at J, leaving 5 bases unmatched. The CDR3 totals 15 residues. CDR3 amino acids: CASSVGQGSDTEAFF. Here the CDR3 DNA reads TGTGCCAGCAGCGTCGGACAGGGGTCCGACACTGAAGCTTTCTTT.

Many counts were recorded for this clonotype. The rearrangement joins TRBV4-3 to TRBJ1-6; D call uncertain. Per the germline V gene, CDR1 is LGHNA and CDR2 is YSLEER. CDR3 length: 14 residues. V lost 3 bases and J lost 11, with 14 bases in between. CDR3 in amino acids: CASSQDGRLAPLHF. CDR3 bases: TGCGCCAGCAGCCAGGACGGGCGGCTGGCACCCCTCCACTTT.

This clonotype was picked up many times. This chain connects TRBV6-1 to TRBJ1-1; D remains unclear. The V and J ends lost 8 bases and 6 bases respectively, with 10 bases between them. The germline V gene encodes CDR1 MNHNS and CDR2 SASEGT. The CDR3 extends over 11 amino acids. The CDR3 loop is CASGEYAEAFF. In DNA form, the CDR3 reads TGTGCCAGCGGGGAGTACGCTGAAGCTTTCTTT.

This clonotype was recorded many times. This chain uses TRBV14 with TRBJ2-1, with D possibly matching TRBD2 (7 bases). The length of the CDR3 is 16 residues. The ends were cut back, 1 base at V and 1 base at J, with 11 bases in the middle. The germline V gene encodes CDR1 SGHDN and CDR2 FVKESK. The CDR3 protein is CASSQGGGRSYNEQFF. Here the CDR3 DNA reads TGTGCCAGCAGCCAAGGGGGGGGGCGATCCTACAATGAGCAGTTCTTC.

This clonotype occurred many times. CDR3 sequence (DNA): TGTGCCAGCAGCTTGGCTCCGGGACAGATCTCTGGAAACACCATATATTTT. Translated: CASSLAPGQISGNTIYF. The chain couples TRBV5-5 to TRBJ1-3; TRBD1 agrees at 7 bases. CDR3 length: 17 amino acids. CDR1 is SGHKS, CDR2 YYEKEE, per germline (reference sequence). After removal of 0 bases from V and 0 bases from J, the junction contained 6 bases not matched to a gene.

A remark on this clonotype: In this CDR3 the conserved last residue, phenylalanine or tryptophan, is missing, so a read error is likely. The CDR3 loop is CASSEVEARGGSPLHS. The CDR3 region has the DNA TGTGCCAGCAGTGAAGTTGAGGCCAGAGGGGGCTCACCCCTCCACTCT. This chain uses TRBV6-1 with TRBJ1-6; 7 bases are shared with TRBD1. The CDR3 loop spans 16 amino acids. V lost 1 base, J lost 10 bases, and 10 bases stayed unmatched. Germline-derived CDR1 and CDR2 are MNHNS and SASEGT.

At least ten counts were recorded for this clonotype. The rearrangement links TRBV9 to TRBJ2-2; TRBD1 is a possible D gene (5 bases). V lost 0 bases and J lost 2, with 8 bases in between. Germline CDR1 is SGDLS and CDR2 is YYNGEE. The length of the CDR3 is 15 residues. The CDR3 region is CASSVADSNTGELFF. In DNA form, the CDR3 reads TGTGCCAGCAGCGTAGCAGACAGCAACACCGGGGAGCTGTTTTTT.

This clonotype showed up many times. The rearrangement uses TRBV5-1 and TRBJ1-2; possibly TRBD1 for D (6 bases). The germline gives CDR1 SGHRS, CDR2 YFSETQ. V lost 4 bases and J lost 1, with 8 bases in between. This CDR3 has 13 amino acids. The CDR3 DNA is TGCGCCAGCAGCCAGGACAGTAACTATGGCTACACCTTC. Protein: CASSQDSNYGYTF.

This clonotype was seen many times. The chain is built from TRBV5-1 and TRBJ2-5, with D possibly matching TRBD1 (6 bases). CDR1 is SGHRS and CDR2 is YFSETQ in the germline V gene. Trimming removed 2 bases from V and 5 bases from J, with 10 bases in between. There are 13 residues in the CDR3. Here the CDR3 reads CASSLGQRETQYF. The CDR3, as DNA: TGCGCCAGCAGCTTAGGACAGCGGGAGACCCAGTACTTC.

Details on this clonotype: The junction does not match germline at one end; this may be a read error. DNA for the CDR3: TGCGCCAGCAGCTTAAATCGGGCAGGGCCCATCGAGCAGTACTTC. It codes for CASSLNRAGPIEQYF. This sequence joins TRBV11-2 and TRBJ2-7, with a possible D match to TRBD1 (5 bases). Looked up from germline, CDR1 is SGHAT and CDR2 is FQNNGV. The CDR3 totals 15 residues.

The sample holds one count of this clonotype. The chain joins TRBV6-5 to TRBJ2-1; a weak D match, TRBD2 (6 bases). The length of the CDR3 is 17 residues. Trimming took off 0 bases at V and 0 bases at J, with 12 bases between the two ends. Per germline, CDR1 MNHEY and CDR2 SVGAGI. The DNA for the CDR3 is TGTGCCAGCAGTTACTCGCGGGGACCGAGCTCCTACAATGAGCAGTTCTTC. This gives the protein CASSYSRGPSSYNEQFF.

This clonotype was seen ten or more times. The J gene is TRBJ2-1, the V gene TRBV20-1, with D possibly TRBD2 on 6 matching bases. CDR1 and CDR2 from the germline V gene are DFQATT and SNEGSKA (reference sequence). The CDR3 has 17 amino acids. Trimming removed 5 bases from V and 0 bases from J, with 20 bases in between. The CDR3 is CSAHQTAGITSYNEQFF. Written as DNA, the CDR3 is TGCAGTGCTCATCAGACGGCGGGGATCACCTCCTACAATGAGCAGTTCTTC.

On this clonotype itself: A much larger clone is a single base away; this may be a read error. The chain employs TRBV6-2 or TRBV6-3 and TRBJ2-3; D remains ambiguous. The length of the CDR3 is 15 residues. The V gene lost 0 bases and the J gene lost 2 bases, with 9 bases spanning the gap. Germline values: CDR1 MNHEY, CDR2 SVGEGT. DNA for the CDR3: TGTGCCAGCAGTTACTCCTACCACCCCACAGATACGCAGTATTTT. Translating it yields CASSYSYHPTDTQYF.

The chain has TRBV3-1 and TRBJ2-3; D not certain. The V end lost 1 base, the J end lost 12 bases, and 14 bases lay between the germline ends. This CDR3 is built from 13 residues. Germline V gene sequence: CDR1 LGHDT, CDR2 YNNKEL (reference sequence). This CDR3 is CASSQVSLGQQYF. DNA for the CDR3: TGTGCCAGCAGCCAAGTGAGTCTTGGGCAACAGTATTTT.

In its sample, this clonotype was seen many times. V usage is TRBV7-2 and J usage is TRBJ2-7; D is perhaps TRBD1 or TRBD2 (7 bases each). V was cut by 5 bases and J by 4 bases, with 15 bases left in between. Germline V CDR1 and CDR2: SGHTA, FQGNSA. CDR3 size: 14 residues. In DNA, the CDR3 is TGTGCCAGCAGCCAAGCGGGACAGAGATACGAGCAGTACTTC. Its protein product is CASSQAGQRYEQYF.

This clonotype was observed at least ten times. V usage is TRBV19 and J usage is TRBJ1-5; no clear D. CDR1 is LNHDA and CDR2 is SQIVND in the germline V gene (reference sequence). V shed 1 base and J shed 3 bases, with 10 bases lying between them. This CDR3 region has 15 residues. CDR3 loop: CASSIGQANNQPQHF. For the CDR3, the DNA is TGTGCCAGTAGTATAGGGCAGGCAAACAATCAGCCCCAGCATTTT. Supplemented by reference TRBV19 and TRBJ1-5, the full variable domain reads DGGITQSPKYLFRKEGQNVTLSCEQNLNHDAMYWYRQDPGQGLRLIYYSQIVNDFQKGDIAEGYSVSREKKESFPLTVTSAQKNPTAFYLCASSIGQANNQPQHFGDGTRLSIL.